These 26 T cell receptor beta chains were sequenced from one sample in a study of blood T cell repertoires in COVID-19 (dated by TCRdb to the early 2020s). Library preparation used the immunoSEQ multiplex PCR assay. Entries here come from immuneACCESS through TCRdb and include only in-frame sequences with V and J called. Some clones fail to appear in such tables; in the studies checked, an unresolved V gene covers under half of the shortfall, and the cause of the remainder is unknown. In all, the sample holds 250,000 to 300,000 clones, and roughly nine tenths of those were seen once. The leading ten clones occupy 0.95% to 1.5% of the sample. The source material was PBMCs or T cells enriched from blood (not recorded which). Receptors originate from a human donor in a cohort exposed to, infected with or recovered from COVID-19 (not recorded which). The donor label of this sample is uncertain.

The chain has TRBV6-2 or TRBV6-3 and TRBJ2-5, with 9 bases lining up with TRBD1. Per the germline V gene, CDR1 is MNHEY and CDR2 is SVGEGT. V was clipped by 5 bases and J by 2 bases; unmatched bases: 6. The CDR3 has 15 amino acids. The CDR3 loop is CASSQGGTGQETQYF. DNA for the CDR3: TGTGCCAGCAGTCAAGGCGGGACAGGGCAAGAGACCCAGTACTTC.

The J gene is TRBJ1-3, the V gene TRBV4-2; D unresolved. The V end was cut by 7 bases, the J end by 0 bases, with 10 bases between. Germline V gene lookup returns CDR1 LGHNA and CDR2 YNFKEQ. CDR3 length: 14 residues. The CDR3 DNA reads TGTGCCAGCACCCTCGTGAGCTCTGGAAACACCATATATTTT. Residues: CASTLVSSGNTIYF.

V usage is TRBV10-3 and J usage is TRBJ1-2, with 9 bases lining up with TRBD1. This CDR3 has 14 amino acids. Trimming took 4 bases from V and 8 from J; bases not matched to a gene: 8. The germline V gene has CDR1 ENHRY and CDR2 SYGVKD. The CDR3 DNA follows: TGTGCCATCAGTGTTTCCGGGACAGGGAAGGGCTACACCTTC. This translates into CAISVSGTGKGYTF.

This chain connects TRBV11-2 to TRBJ1-1, with 10 bases matching TRBD1. V lost 2 bases to trimming and J lost 0 bases; unmatched junction nucleotides: 12. This CDR3 has 19 residues. Germline V gene lookup returns CDR1 SGHAT and CDR2 FQNNGV. CDR3 coding DNA: TGTGCCAGCAGCTTACAGTTACCGGGACAGGGGTCCATGAACACTGAAGCTTTCTTT. It translates to CASSLQLPGQGSMNTEAFF.

The chain couples TRBV4-3 to TRBJ1-2, with D possibly TRBD1 on 6 matching bases. The germline gives CDR1 LGHNA, CDR2 YSLEER. The CDR3 has 13 residues. Trimming pared 0 bases from V and 8 bases from J, leaving 10 bases between. The CDR3 loop reads CASSQDTGYGYTF. The CDR3 DNA reads as TGCGCCAGCAGCCAAGACACAGGGTACGGCTACACCTTC.

This chain connects TRBV5-4 to TRBJ1-1, with 8 nucleotides matching TRBD1. This CDR3 spans 15 amino acids. The V gene's germline CDR1 is SGHNT and CDR2 YYREEE (reference sequence). V was clipped by 4 bases and J by 4 bases; unmatched bases: 9. CDR3 loop: CASSDPGGGSTEAFF. The DNA of the CDR3 is TGTGCCAGCAGCGATCCAGGGGGCGGGAGCACTGAAGCTTTCTTT.

This chain connects TRBV30 to TRBJ1-3, with D possibly TRBD1 on 5 matching bases. From germline, CDR1 is GTSNPN and CDR2 SVGIG (reference sequence). CDR3 length equals 10 residues. V lost 5 bases, J lost 7 bases, and 6 bases lay in between. The CDR3, as DNA: TGTGCCTGGGGGGCTAACACCATATATTTT. Protein: CAWGANTIYF.

The V call is TRBV10-3, the J call TRBJ2-3; tentative D call: TRBD2 (5 bases). V lost 2 bases and J lost 3, with 12 bases in between. Per the germline V gene, CDR1 is ENHRY and CDR2 is SYGVKD. There are 15 residues in the CDR3. The CDR3 DNA sequence: TGTGCCATCAGTGAGGGCAGGCGAGGGACAGATACGCAGTATTTT. It encodes CAISEGRRGTDTQYF.

V is TRBV27 and J is TRBJ1-2, with TRBD1 identical over 9 bases. Unmatched junction bases numbered 11, after V lost 5 bases and J lost 7 bases. The CDR3 has 15 amino acids. The germline V gene encodes CDR1 MNHEY and CDR2 SMNVEV (reference sequence). The CDR3 protein is CASSDLLGQGLGYTF. CDR3 coding DNA: TGTGCCAGCAGTGATCTTTTGGGACAGGGACTTGGCTACACCTTC.

This clone was recorded once. The chain uses TRBV30 and TRBJ1-1; D gene uncertain. CDR1 is GTSNPN, CDR2 SVGIG, per germline (reference sequence). Trimming shortened V by 5 bases and J by 2 bases, and 12 bases separated the two germline ends. CDR3 length: 13 amino acids. CDR3: CAWGPGRNTEAFF. DNA of the CDR3: TGTGCCTGGGGACCGGGTCGTAACACTGAAGCTTTCTTT.

The chain links TRBV4-3 to TRBJ1-1; D call uncertain. Germline CDR1 and CDR2: LGHNA and YSLEER. Deletions cut 3 bases from V and 0 bases from J, with 17 bases between. The CDR3 covers 17 residues. This chain's CDR3 is CASSHRVLSAMNTEAFF. Written as DNA, the CDR3 is TGCGCCAGCAGCCACCGGGTCCTCAGCGCCATGAACACTGAAGCTTTCTTT.

The chain uses TRBV11-3 and TRBJ2-3, with 7 nucleotides matching TRBD1. The V segment lost 4 bases and the J segment 0 bases; nucleotides outside the gene matches: 7. Germline V lookup: CDR1 SGHNT, CDR2 YENEEA. The CDR3 is made up of 16 amino acids. CDR3 sequence reads: CASSSNGDRSTDTQYF. The CDR3 nucleotides read TGTGCCAGCAGCTCAAACGGGGACAGAAGCACAGATACGCAGTATTTT.

V is TRBV12-5 and J is TRBJ1-2; D ambiguous. Germline lookup yields CDR1 LGHNT and CDR2 FRNRAP. The CDR3 consists of 13 residues. Trimming removed 3 bases from V and 4 bases from J, with 9 bases in between. The CDR3, as DNA: TGTGCTAGTGGTTTAACTCGGGGCTATGGCTACACCTTC. It yields the protein CASGLTRGYGYTF.

This clone was seen a single time. The chain is built from TRBV27 and TRBJ2-7; perhaps TRBD2 as D (6 bases). Germline V gene lookup returns CDR1 MNHEY and CDR2 SMNVEV (reference sequence). V lost 4 bases and J 5 bases, leaving 9 bases between the germline ends. This CDR3 is built from 12 residues. Here the CDR3 reads CASSSTGDEQYF. CDR3 bases: TGTGCCAGCAGTTCTACGGGGGACGAGCAGTACTTC.

This clone has a single count. The chain is built from TRBV4-1 and TRBJ2-5; the D gene is possibly TRBD2 (5 bases). The CDR3 totals 11 residues. Per the germline V gene, CDR1 is MGHRA and CDR2 is YSYEKL. The V gene lost 1 base and the J gene lost 9 bases, with 6 bases spanning the gap. Here the CDR3 reads CASSQGRAQYF. For the CDR3, the DNA is TGCGCCAGCAGCCAAGGGCGGGCCCAGTACTTC.

This clone appeared a few times. The gene calls are TRBV6-5 and TRBJ2-7; maybe TRBD2 (6 bases). The CDR3 totals 14 residues. V lost 6 bases and J lost 1, with 13 bases in between. Germline CDR1 is MNHEY and CDR2 is SVGAGI. For the CDR3, the DNA is TGTGCCAGCAGCCCCGCCGGGGGTTCCTACGAGCAGTACTTC. Protein sequence: CASSPAGGSYEQYF.

The DNA of the CDR3 is TGTGCCTGGAACCAACTAGCGGGATTCGAGCAGTACTTC. Its protein product is CAWNQLAGFEQYF. The chain carries TRBV30 and TRBJ2-7; 10 bases are a match to TRBD2. Unmatched junction bases numbered 6, after V lost 4 bases and J lost 6 bases. The CDR3 is 13 residues long. Per the germline V gene, CDR1 is GTSNPN and CDR2 is SVGIG (reference sequence).

The chain links TRBV7-2 to TRBJ1-5, with D unclear. The CDR3 spans 13 residues. Germline V gives CDR1 SGHTA, CDR2 FQGNSA. The V gene lost 1 base and the J gene lost 7 bases, with 8 bases spanning the gap. CDR3 coding DNA: TGTGCCAGCAGCTTAGAAAATATCCAGCCCCAGCATTTT. It codes for CASSLENIQPQHF.

The chain recombines TRBV14 with TRBJ1-1; D is ambiguous. CDR1 and CDR2 from the germline V gene are SGHDN and FVKESK. CDR3 length: 13 amino acids. Trimming took 5 bases from V and 0 from J, leaving 7 bases between them. This CDR3 reads CASSGGLNTEAFF. Here the CDR3 DNA reads TGTGCCAGCAGCGGCGGGTTGAACACTGAAGCTTTCTTT.

J is TRBJ1-1 and V is TRBV10-3; D is perhaps TRBD1 (5 bases). The CDR3 is 13 residues long. Germline CDR1 ENHRY, CDR2 SYGVKD. V was pared by 8 bases and J by 6 bases, with 16 bases between. In nucleotides, the CDR3 is TGTGCCATCGCTTACGTCGGACAATCTGAAGCTTTCTTT. This translates into CAIAYVGQSEAFF.

The CDR3 nucleotides are TGTGCCAGCAGTTTGAGGGCTTGGCCCCAGGAATCGCAGTTCTTC. It encodes CASSLRAWPQESQFF. The chain has TRBV28 and TRBJ2-1; TRBD2 might be the D (5 bases). Germline V lookup: CDR1 MDHEN, CDR2 SYDVKM. Trimming cost V 3 bases and J 12 bases, with 21 bases left between them. CDR3 length: 15 residues.

CDR3 sequence reads: CASSLVGGRDEQYF. The DNA of the CDR3 is TGCGCCAGCAGCTTGGTGGGGGGGCGCGACGAGCAGTACTTC. The J gene is TRBJ2-7, the V gene TRBV5-1, with a weak D call TRBD2 (7 bases). The CDR3 extends over 14 amino acids. Germline V gene lookup returns CDR1 SGHRS and CDR2 YFSETQ. Trimming took 0 bases from V and 5 from J, leaving 12 bases between them.

The V call is TRBV5-6, the J call TRBJ2-7, with 8 positions matching TRBD1. V was pared by 5 bases and J by 1 base, with 8 bases of the junction left unmatched. The CDR3 length is 15 residues. CDR1 is SGHDT, CDR2 YYEEEE, per germline. CDR3 in amino acids: CASRSPGQVSYEQYF. The CDR3 DNA reads TGTGCCAGCAGAAGCCCGGGACAGGTATCCTACGAGCAGTACTTC.

The genes are TRBV6-1 and TRBJ2-7; possibly TRBD2 for D (6 bases). Trimming pared 3 bases from V and 5 bases from J, leaving 14 bases between. CDR1 MNHNS and CDR2 SASEGT come from the germline V gene. CDR3 length equals 14 residues. The CDR3 reads CASSDGGEMDEQYF. The CDR3 DNA follows: TGTGCCAGCAGTGATGGAGGGGAGATGGACGAGCAGTACTTC.

The chain links TRBV7-9 to TRBJ2-1; the D gene is possibly TRBD2 (5 bases). The V end was cut by 6 bases, the J end by 4 bases, with 10 bases between. This CDR3 spans 13 amino acids. Germline CDR1 is SEHNR and CDR2 is FQNEAQ (reference sequence). CDR3 DNA: TGTGCCAGCAGTATCCGGGAATACAATGAGCAGTTCTTC. Protein: CASSIREYNEQFF.

This chain connects TRBV18 to TRBJ1-6; 8 nucleotides agree with TRBD1. Germline trimming cut 1 base from V and 7 bases from J; bases unmatched to any gene: 3. Germline V lookup: CDR1 KGHSH, CDR2 LQKENI. The CDR3 loop spans 15 amino acids. CDR3 sequence (DNA): TGTGCCAGCTCACCACGGACAGGGTTGAATTCACCCCTCCACTTT. Residues: CASSPRTGLNSPLHF.